This T cell receptor beta chain was captured by sequencing in a study of T cell changes during pregnancy in multiple sclerosis. TCRdb's copy holds only in-frame clones and misses some; the assay was immunoSEQ multiplex PCR. The repertoire holds tens of thousands of clones, with about 88% as singletons. CDR3 length: 14 residues. Germline CDR1 reads SGHVS; CDR2 reads FQNEAQ. The V end was cut by 4 bases, the J end by 4 bases, with 10 bases between. The J gene is TRBJ2-2, the V gene TRBV7-8; no clear D. Sample: CD8+ T cells from peripheral blood mononuclear cells, taken after pregnancy. The TCR originated in a female donor in good health, enrolled as a control in a pregnancy study. The CDR3 DNA reads as TGTGCCAGCAGCTGGGCAGACGCCACCGGGGAGCTGTTTTTT. Protein product: CASSWADATGELFF.